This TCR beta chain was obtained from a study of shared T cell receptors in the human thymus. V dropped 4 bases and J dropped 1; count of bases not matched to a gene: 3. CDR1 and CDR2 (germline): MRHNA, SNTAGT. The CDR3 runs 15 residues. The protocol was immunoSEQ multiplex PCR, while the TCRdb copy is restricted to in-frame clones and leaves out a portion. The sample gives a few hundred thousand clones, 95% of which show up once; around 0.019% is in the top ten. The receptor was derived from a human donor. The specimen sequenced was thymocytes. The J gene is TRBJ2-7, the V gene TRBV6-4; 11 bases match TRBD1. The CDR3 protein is CASSAGQGASYEQYF. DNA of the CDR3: TGTGCCAGCAGTGCCGGACAGGGGGCATCCTACGAGCAGTACTTC.